This T cell receptor (beta chain) derives from a study of radiation and T cells in renal cell carcinoma (dated by TCRdb to the early 2020s). Looking at the study overall: TCR beta sequencing covered approximately 50 samples in total, comprising approximately 26 tumors and about 27 peripheral blood samples. The final blood draw was performed at 4 weeks after radiation, at the same time as nephrectomy. Across all 50 or so samples, several million unique CDR3 nucleotide sequences, encoding roughly 2,600,000 unique CDR3 amino acid sequences, were identified.

The time point label for this specimen denotes: blood 4 weeks post-SBRT, at nephrectomy. In the paper's terms, the treatment or condition label means: 15 Gy SBRT to primary tumor, nephrectomy 4 weeks later. Samples came from a clinical trial, in which primary renal cell carcinomas received 15 Gy stereotactic body radiation therapy followed by nephrectomy 4 weeks later. To track tumor-enriched clonotypes, serial peripheral blood was sampled from radiation-treated patients at baseline and at 2 weeks and 4 weeks after SBRT. Renal cell carcinoma with clear cell pathology was present in all patients. Genomic DNA for TCR sequencing was prepared using the QIAamp DNA Blood Mini Kit (Qiagen). Only samples passing all quality control checks were included in the analyses. Following the manufacturer's recommendations, the immunoSEQ kit was used to generate TCR beta libraries from genomic DNA. To prepare libraries, a first multiplex PCR with proprietary primers was run, followed by a second PCR that added unique barcodes, and a bead cleanup was done after each round. A kit-provided positive control reaction and a negative control reaction were included in every sample batch. The final libraries underwent checking on an Agilent 4200 TapeStation D1000 ScreenTape, volumetric pooling, and quantification by qPCR. Sequencing ran on an Illumina NextSeq500 with a MidOutput 150-cycle cartridge, using 156 Read1 and 15 Index1 cycles with kit custom primers. The pooled library was loaded at roughly 1 pM with approximately 18% PhiX control spiked in. The published analysis was carried out like this. Vendor-processed data were analyzed in R, and a clonotype was defined as all T cells sharing the same CDR3 nucleotide sequence. In the clone abundance analyses, frequencies in each sample were normalized to that sample's 10,000 most abundant clones. Public T cell clones, averaging fewer than five per sample, were removed before analysis. An abundance difference of at least 32-fold between compartments was the criterion for calling clonotypes tumor-enriched or baseline blood-enriched. A beta-binomial differential abundance model was used to identify clonotypes that expanded or contracted between blood time points. Tumor-blood repertoire similarity was measured with the Baroni-Urbani and Buser coefficient, and group comparisons used two-tailed Wilcoxon tests in R. This is the immuneACCESS table as TCRdb keeps it, with only in-frame sequences that have V and J called. A part of the clones is gone; compared with another copy, unresolved V genes explain less than half, and the rest is unexplained. The DNA was the basis for D and trimming; V, J and clone size are from that table. This sample has 140,000 to 150,000 clones in its table, and approximately 86% of those were observed once. The ten most abundant clones make up 15% to 20% of the sample.

Including the terminal cysteine and phenylalanine, the CDR3 comprises 14 residues. Only the CDR3 region is kept as DNA, spanning 42 bases read in frame from base 1. Clipping removes 5 bases from V and 2 bases from J, with 1 as the unmatched junction base count. The germline V gene (reference sequence) provides CDR1 SEHNR and CDR2 FQNEAQ. The full study reports these points: In blood, the top tumor clonotypes increased from baseline to 2 weeks after radiation and then shrank by 4 weeks, which suggests a temporary expansion of tumor-resident clones. Dynamics of the blood repertoire were not tracked past 4 weeks after treatment. Because no pretreatment tumor biopsies were available, whether clonotypes were present in the tumor at baseline could not be determined. The single-armed trial design could not address effects of radiation dose or scheduling on the TCR repertoire.

Only a few counts were recorded for this clone. Its specific antigen is unknown. No qualities accompany the bases; no much larger clone lies one base away. The rearranged segments are TRBV7-9 and TRBJ1-1; the junction holds 11 bases that match TRBD1. The clonotype was recovered from a woman aged 45-65 years with renal cell carcinoma. The source was blood, collected from a patient whose treatment included radiotherapy and nephrectomy. The CDR3 protein is CASSRTGGNTEAFF. The bases read TGTGCCAGCAGCCGGACAGGGGGCAACACTGAAGCTTTCTTT.